The 27 T cell receptor beta chains given below trace back to one sample, sequenced in a study of blood T cells in healthy people across ages (dated by TCRdb to 2015 to 2017). The method behind the library was 5' RACE. Instrument on record: Illumina HiSeq 2500. A second PCR of roughly 7 to 11 cycles was performed with a sample-barcoded 5' primer and a J-beta primer mix. TCRdb redid the processing of the public reads, applying fastp at Q25 and MiXCR, and retained in-frame beta chains. CDR3 protein sequences are deduplicated, and each keeps its most common genes and DNA. The sample table lists 1.6 million or so distinct CDR3 sequences, 34% of them with a count of one. The ten top clones hold 11% of the sample. The sample comprised blood. Source of these receptors: a woman aged 30 to 39 in good health.

The chain has TRBV20-1 and TRBJ2-6, with D uncertain. Germline CDR1 DFQATT, CDR2 SNEGSKA (reference sequence). Deletions cut 0 bases from V and 0 bases from J, with 6 bases between. This CDR3 is 15 amino acids long. The CDR3 nucleotides are TGCAGTGCTAGAGATATAGGCTCTGGGGCCAACGTCCTGACTTTC. This codes for CSARDIGSGANVLTF.

This clonotype was observed a handful of times. The junction departs from the called germline gene at one end, perhaps through a read error. The J gene is TRBJ2-6, the V gene TRBV29-1; possibly TRBD2 for D (6 bases). Per germline, CDR1 SQVTM and CDR2 ANQGSEA. The length of the CDR3 is 14 residues. The CDR3 loop reads CSVVWDSGANVRTF. As DNA, the CDR3 is TGCAGCGTTGTGTGGGACTCTGGGGCCAACGTCCGGACTTTC.

This clonotype was counted a few times. The chain couples TRBV20-1 to TRBJ1-1; D is undetermined. Germline V gives CDR1 DFQATT, CDR2 SNEGSKA (reference sequence). The germline V and J ends were trimmed by 0 bases and 2 bases, with 10 bases remaining between them. CDR3 size: 14 residues. CDR3 region: CSARDSGSNTEAFF. The CDR3 DNA sequence: TGCAGTGCTAGAGATAGCGGCAGCAACACTGAAGCTTTCTTT.

This clonotype was picked up a small number of times. The CDR3 reads CASSLEAPVRTEQFF. CDR3 in DNA: TGTGCCAGCAGCTTAGAAGCGCCGGTGAGGACTGAGCAGTTCTTC. The chain joins TRBV7-6 to TRBJ2-1; D ambiguous. The germline gives CDR1 SGHVS, CDR2 FNYEAQ. The V gene lost 1 base and the J gene lost 9 bases, with 16 bases spanning the gap. The CDR3 totals 15 residues.

V usage is TRBV21-1 and J usage is TRBJ2-3; TRBD1 was called by the table and not checked on the DNA. TRBV21-1 is listed as a pseudogene. The CDR3 length is 16 residues. CDR3 sequence (DNA): TGTGCCAGCAGCCGCAGGGACGAAGATAGCACAGATACGCAGTATTTT. It is translated as CASSRRDEDSTDTQYF.

This chain links TRBV27 with TRBJ2-1; 9 bases align to TRBD1. V was pared by 6 bases and J by 7 bases, with 13 bases of the junction left unmatched. This CDR3 comprises 16 residues. Germline-derived CDR1 and CDR2 are MNHEY and SMNVEV (reference sequence). In DNA form, the CDR3 reads TGTGCCAGCAGCAGAAGCGGGACAGGGCTAAAGAATGAGCAGTTCTTC. This gives the protein CASSRSGTGLKNEQFF.

The J gene is TRBJ1-1, the V gene TRBV7-6; D gene unclear. The germline CDR1 and CDR2 sequences are SGHVS and FNYEAQ. The CDR3 sequence is 15 residues long. With 0 bases removed from V and 4 bases from J, the gap between germline ends came to 12 bases. The CDR3 DNA reads as TGTGCCAGCAGCTTAGCGGGCGGCAGGACCACTGAAGCTTTCTTT. It specifies CASSLAGGRTTEAFF.

This chain joins TRBV20-1 and TRBJ2-5, with D possibly TRBD2 on 5 matching bases. The CDR3 runs to 15 residues. Per germline, CDR1 DFQATT and CDR2 SNEGSKA (reference sequence). The V gene lost 1 base and the J gene lost 3 bases, with 15 bases spanning the gap. CDR3 coding DNA: TGCAGTGCTAGAGGTAGCCCGGGGAAGGAAGAGACCCAGTACTTC. It yields the protein CSARGSPGKEETQYF.

This chain connects TRBV19 to TRBJ2-3; D tentatively reads TRBD1 or TRBD2 (6 bases each). Germline CDR1 reads LNHDA; CDR2 reads SQIVND (reference sequence). This CDR3 has 19 residues. Trimming cost V 6 bases and J 0 bases, with 25 bases left between them. The CDR3 DNA follows: TGTGCCAGTAGCCTCGTTTTGGGGGGCCCACAAGTTAGCACAGATACGCAGTATTTT. Its translation: CASSLVLGGPQVSTDTQYF.

V is TRBV7-8 and J is TRBJ2-3; 14 positions match TRBD2. There are 20 residues in the CDR3. The V and J ends lost 5 bases and 1 base, in that order; junction bases with no gene match: 14. Germline-derived CDR1 and CDR2 are SGHVS and FQNEAQ. The DNA for the CDR3 is TGTGCCAGCAGCCACTATCCGGGACTAGCGGGAGAGGGGGGCACAGATACGCAGTATTTT. It yields the protein CASSHYPGLAGEGGTDTQYF.

As concerns this clonotype: A junction boundary mismatches the germline segment, possibly from a read error. This chain links TRBV7-9 with TRBJ1-1; no clear D. In germline, CDR1 is SEHNR, CDR2 FQNEAQ (reference sequence). There are 13 residues in the CDR3. The CDR3 here is CASSLKVNTGAFF. CDR3 sequence (DNA): TGTGCCAGCAGCCTCAAGGTGAACACTGGAGCTTTCTTT.

This chain joins TRBV11-2 and TRBJ2-1, with D unresolved. V lost 8 bases and J lost 7, with 15 bases in between. The CDR3 covers 13 residues. Germline-derived CDR1 and CDR2 are SGHAT and FQNNGV. This CDR3 reads CASGRLGNNEQFF. CDR3 nucleotides: TGTGCCAGCGGTCGGTTGGGCAATAATGAGCAGTTCTTC.

The chain is built from TRBV30 and TRBJ2-1; D ambiguous. CDR3 size: 12 residues. V was clipped by 0 bases and J by 10 bases, with 10 bases between them. Per the germline V gene, CDR1 is GTSNPN and CDR2 is SVGIG (reference sequence). The CDR3 region is CAWSVLSLEQFF. The CDR3 coding sequence is TGTGCCTGGAGTGTACTATCATTGGAGCAGTTCTTC.

This clonotype was detected only once. V gene TRBV27 combines with J gene TRBJ2-1; TRBD2 matches at 13 bases. The germline V gene encodes CDR1 MNHEY and CDR2 SMNVEV (reference sequence). The CDR3 totals 16 residues. Trimming removed 0 bases from V and 8 bases from J; junction bases left unmatched: 4. The CDR3 loop reads CASSLSLAGGRHEQFF. The CDR3 region has the DNA TGTGCCAGCAGTTTATCACTAGCGGGAGGGAGGCATGAGCAGTTCTTC.

In its sample, this clonotype was seen many times. V usage is TRBV29-1 and J usage is TRBJ2-5, with D unclear. CDR1 is SQVTM, CDR2 ANQGSEA, per germline. The CDR3 length is 13 residues. The V gene lost 3 bases and the J gene lost 1 base, with 9 bases spanning the gap. This chain's CDR3 is CSVDWGGQETQYF. The CDR3 DNA is TGCAGCGTTGATTGGGGTGGCCAAGAGACCCAGTACTTC.

This clonotype was recorded a few times. This chain connects TRBV29-1 to TRBJ1-4; D gene uncertain. There are 11 residues in the CDR3. The germline V gene has CDR1 SQVTM and CDR2 ANQGSEA. Trimming took 4 bases from V and 8 from J, leaving 8 bases between them. The CDR3 coding sequence is TGCAGCGTTGTAGCCGGGGAAAAACTGTTTTTT. Its protein product is CSVVAGEKLFF.

In its sample, this clonotype was seen a few times. The chain uses TRBV29-1 and TRBJ1-1, with 12 bases that match TRBD1. The CDR3 length is 12 residues. After removal of 6 bases from V and 6 bases from J, the junction contained 2 bases not matched to a gene. Per the germline V gene, CDR1 is SQVTM and CDR2 is ANQGSEA. CDR3 amino acids: CSVRDRGPEAFF. The CDR3 DNA reads as TGCAGCGTCCGGGACAGGGGGCCTGAAGCTTTCTTT. The complete variable domain, with remaining parts taken from reference TRBV29-1 and TRBJ1-1, reads SAVISQKPSRDICQRGTSLTIQCQVDSQVTMMFWYRQQPGQSLTLIATANQGSEATYESGFVIDKFPISRPNLTFSTLTVSNMSPEDSSIYLCSVRDRGPEAFFGQGTRLTVV.

V is TRBV5-1 and J is TRBJ2-7; D is ambiguous. The end of the DNA is better explained by TRBJ2-5, so the J call may be wrong. Germline CDR1 and CDR2: SGHRS and YFSETQ. The CDR3 is 14 residues long. The CDR3 nucleotides read TGCGCCAGCAGCTTGGGGTACCCCACCGAGACCCAGTACTTC. This codes for CASSLGYPTETQYF.

This clonotype was counted a few times. One end of the junction varies from germline; a read error may be responsible. V gene TRBV20-1 combines with J gene TRBJ2-7; D gene ambiguous. The CDR3 has 13 amino acids. Germline CDR1 and CDR2: DFQATT and SNEGSKA (reference sequence). For the CDR3, the DNA is TGCAGTGCTAGAGGGCTGGCCGCCTACGGGCAGTACTTC. Its translation: CSARGLAAYGQYF.

V usage is TRBV5-4 and J usage is TRBJ2-7; a possible D gene is TRBD1 (6 bases). Germline V gene lookup returns CDR1 SGHNT and CDR2 YYREEE (reference sequence). This CDR3 has 15 amino acids. Trimming pared 0 bases from V and 2 bases from J, leaving 12 bases between. In DNA, the CDR3 is TGTGCCAGCAGCTTGGACGCGACAGGCCCCTACGAGCAGTACTTC. It encodes CASSLDATGPYEQYF.

The V and J genes are TRBV7-9 and TRBJ2-3, with D possibly TRBD1 on 5 matching bases. The CDR3 contains 15 residues. Trimming took 4 bases from V and 6 from J, leaving 17 bases between them. Looked up from germline, CDR1 is SEHNR and CDR2 is FQNEAQ (reference sequence). The CDR3 region has the DNA TGTGCCAGCAGCTCGCCCGCAGGGTGGGCGGATACGCAGTATTTT. This sequence encodes CASSSPAGWADTQYF.

This clonotype was counted a few times. This sequence joins TRBV6-5 and TRBJ2-7, with a possible D match to TRBD2 (6 bases). Between the trimmed V and J ends, which lost 2 bases and 6 bases, there was a span of 20 bases. The CDR3 runs to 16 residues. CDR1 is MNHEY and CDR2 is SVGAGI in the germline V gene. DNA for the CDR3: TGTGCCAGCAGTTACGATCAGGCCGGGGGAACGTTCGAGCAGTACTTC. Amino acid sequence: CASSYDQAGGTFEQYF.

The chain employs TRBV5-1 and TRBJ2-7; tentative D call: TRBD1 (6 bases). This CDR3 has 14 residues. CDR1 is SGHRS and CDR2 is YFSETQ in the germline V gene. V was shortened by 4 bases and J by 3 bases, with 14 bases between the two germline ends. CDR3 DNA: TGCGCCAGCAGCACCGACAGGAGGAGCTACGAGCAGTACTTC. Translation gives CASSTDRRSYEQYF.

V gene TRBV20-1 combines with J gene TRBJ2-7; no clear D gene. TRBJ2-5 matches the DNA end more closely, so the J call is doubtful. CDR1 is DFQATT and CDR2 is SNEGSKA in the germline V gene (reference sequence). The CDR3 runs 15 residues. CDR3 DNA: TGCAGTGCTAGAGATCCCACTTTCGGTACGGAGACCCAGTACTTC. This translates into CSARDPTFGTETQYF.

In the case of this clonotype: A clone one base away is much larger, so this may be a read error. The chain recombines TRBV29-1 with TRBJ2-3, with 11 bases matching TRBD2. The ends lost 2 bases at V and 3 bases at J; junction bases unmatched: 10. Germline lookup yields CDR1 SQVTM and CDR2 ANQGSEA. The CDR3 extends over 17 amino acids. CDR3 residues: CSVEWVAGGPGTDTQYF. The CDR3, as DNA: TGCAGCGTTGAATGGGTAGCGGGAGGGCCGGGAACAGATACGCAGTATTTT.

Ten or more counts support this clonotype. The chain joins TRBV29-1 to TRBJ2-7; D is possibly TRBD2 (6 bases). The germline gives CDR1 SQVTM, CDR2 ANQGSEA. The CDR3 covers 13 residues. The V end was cut by 7 bases, the J end by 5 bases, with 18 bases between. The CDR3: CSAQPGTSHEQYF. The CDR3 bases are TGCAGCGCCCAACCCGGGACTTCACACGAGCAGTACTTC.

This chain uses TRBV7-2 with TRBJ2-1, with TRBD2 matching over 7 bases. The CDR3 contains 18 residues. Germline V CDR1 and CDR2: SGHTA, FQGNSA. The J segment lost 0 bases and the V segment lost 5 bases, leaving 13 bases of the junction unmatched. The CDR3 sequence: CASSKSIAGVSSYNEQFF. The CDR3 bases are TGTGCCAGCAGCAAGAGCATCGCGGGAGTGAGCTCCTACAATGAGCAGTTCTTC.